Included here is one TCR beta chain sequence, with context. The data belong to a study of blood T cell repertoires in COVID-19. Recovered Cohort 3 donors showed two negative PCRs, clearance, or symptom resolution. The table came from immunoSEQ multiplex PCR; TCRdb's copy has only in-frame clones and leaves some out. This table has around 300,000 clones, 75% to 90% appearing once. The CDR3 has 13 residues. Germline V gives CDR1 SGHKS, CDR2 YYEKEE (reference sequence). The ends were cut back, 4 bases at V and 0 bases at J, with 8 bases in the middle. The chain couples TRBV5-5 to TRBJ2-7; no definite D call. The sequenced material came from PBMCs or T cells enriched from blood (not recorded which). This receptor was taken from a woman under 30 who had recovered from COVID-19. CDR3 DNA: TGTGCCAGCAGCCTTGGGCACTCCTACGAGCAGTACTTC. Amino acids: CASSLGHSYEQYF.